These T cell receptor beta chains were read from a single sample in a study of T cell changes during pregnancy in multiple sclerosis. Repertoires were generated with immunoSEQ multiplex PCR, while TCRdb's copy carries only in-frame clones and drops some. The sample holds about 40,000 clones, roughly 94% seen once. The specimen was peripheral blood, collected in the third trimester of pregnancy. The receptor source for this set is a female donor with multiple sclerosis, enrolled in a pregnancy study. Both conserved end residues are part of each CDR3. The order of the fields is CDR3 protein, CDR3 DNA, J gene, V gene, CDR3 length, D gene, clone size. The D gene is left open where the match is weak. Size is omitted from some rows. Given values are once, few, many or a class for expanded clones.

CASSLAMGLASTGELFF TGCGCCAGCAGCTTGGCCATGGGACTAGCTTCAACCGGGGAGCTGTTTTTT TRBJ2-2 TRBV5-1 17 TRBD2 NA
CASSVSPGTSEGHEQFF TGTGCCAGCAGCGTCTCCCCCGGGACTAGCGAGGGGCATGAGCAGTTCTTC TRBJ2-1 TRBV9 17 TRBD2 NA
CASSQDRVGGSGYTF TGCGCCAGCAGCCAAGACAGAGTTGGAGGTTCGGGCTACACCTTC TRBJ1-2 TRBV4-3 15 NA NA
CASTTHGKGVETQYF TGTGCCAGCACCACGCACGGAAAGGGAGTAGAGACCCAGTACTTC TRBJ2-5 TRBV11-2 15 NA NA
CASSQDTSGRYNEQFF TGCGCCAGCAGCCAAGATACTAGCGGGAGGTACAATGAGCAGTTCTTC TRBJ2-1 TRBV4-1 16 TRBD2 NA
CASSLVAGVGYTF TGTGCCAGCAGCTTAGTAGCCGGGGTCGGCTACACCTTC TRBJ1-2 TRBV11-2 13 NA NA
CASSLQLAGEQFF TGTGCCAGTTCCCTCCAGTTAGCGGGTGAGCAGTTCTTC TRBJ2-1 TRBV19 13 TRBD2 NA
CASSLAFRSGSAYEQYF TGTGCCAGCAGCTTGGCCTTCAGGAGCGGGAGCGCCTACGAGCAGTACTTC TRBJ2-7 TRBV5-5 17 TRBD2 NA
CASRKGGTVPLWANVLTF TGTGCCAGCAGAAAAGGCGGGACAGTGCCCCTCTGGGCCAACGTCCTGACTTTC TRBJ2-6 TRBV6-4 18 NA NA
CASSSPTSGRGYEQFF TGTGCCAGCAGCTCTCCGACTAGCGGGAGGGGCTATGAGCAGTTCTTC TRBJ2-1 TRBV9 16 TRBD2 NA
CASSLGAGYGYTF TGTGCCAGCAGCTTAGGAGCCGGCTATGGCTACACCTTC TRBJ1-2 TRBV7-3 13 NA NA
CASSGQGLSNQPQHF TGTGCCAGCAGTGGACAGGGGTTAAGCAATCAGCCCCAGCATTTT TRBJ1-5 TRBV6-1 15 TRBD1 NA
CASSRRQETQYF TGTGCCAGCAGTAGGCGGCAAGAGACCCAGTACTTC TRBJ2-5 TRBV7-3 12 NA NA
CASSTVAGGPTGELFF TGTGCCAGCAGTACCGTAGCGGGGGGCCCCACCGGGGAGCTGTTTTTT TRBJ2-2 TRBV6-4 16 TRBD2 NA
CASSPAGVVADTQYF TGTGCCAGCAGCCCCGCGGGAGTAGTAGCAGATACGCAGTATTTT TRBJ2-3 TRBV28 15 TRBD2 NA
CASRGGEGINQPQHF TGTGCCAGCAGGGGGGGTGAGGGCATAAATCAGCCCCAGCATTTT TRBJ1-5 TRBV6-6 15 NA NA
CASSYASRDDTQYF TGTGCCAGCAGTTACGCCTCTAGAGACGATACGCAGTATTTT TRBJ2-3 TRBV6-5 14 NA NA
CASSYREDYNEQFF TGTGCCAGCAGTTATAGAGAGGACTACAATGAGCAGTTCTTC TRBJ2-1 TRBV7-2 14 NA NA
CSVLAGGGQFF TGCAGTGTTCTAGCGGGGGGCGGGCAGTTCTTC TRBJ2-1 TRBV20-1 11 TRBD2 once
CASSPVPGGSKETQYF TGTGCCAGCAGCCCCGTCCCTGGAGGCTCGAAAGAGACCCAGTACTTC TRBJ2-5 TRBV5-4 16 NA NA
CAISDEGGHTEAFF TGTGCCATCAGTGACGAGGGAGGTCACACTGAAGCTTTCTTT TRBJ1-1 TRBV10-3 14 NA NA
CASSDLGQGVSEQFF TGTGCCAGCAGTGATCTAGGACAGGGAGTTTCGGAGCAGTTCTTC TRBJ2-1 TRBV2 15 TRBD1 NA
CASSSPGQGAERTGELFF TGTGCCAGCAGCTCCCCGGGACAGGGGGCGGAGAGGACCGGGGAGCTGTTTTTT TRBJ2-2 TRBV7-8 18 TRBD1 NA
CASSIRVNTEAFF TGTGCCAGCTCCATCAGGGTGAACACTGAAGCTTTCTTT TRBJ1-1 TRBV6-5 13 NA NA
CASSQVAGGLQPQHF TGCGCCAGCAGCCAAGTGGCAGGGGGCCTTCAGCCCCAGCATTTT TRBJ1-5 TRBV4-3 15 TRBD1 NA
CASSMSGHEQYF TGTGCCAGTAGTATGTCAGGGCACGAGCAGTACTTC TRBJ2-7 TRBV19 12 NA few
CASSLTGTGNTGELFF TGTGCCAGCTCACTAACCGGGACAGGGAACACCGGGGAGCTGTTTTTT TRBJ2-2 TRBV18 16 TRBD1 NA
CASSLGGGLRTDTQYF TGCGCCAGCTCACTGGGCGGGGGGCTACGCACAGATACGCAGTATTTT TRBJ2-3 TRBV5-1 16 TRBD2 NA
CASTRDRENGYTF TGTGCCAGCACCCGCGACAGGGAGAATGGCTACACCTTC TRBJ1-2 TRBV28 13 TRBD1 NA
CASSDRNTEAFF TGCGCCAGCAGCGACAGGAACACTGAAGCTTTCTTT TRBJ1-1 TRBV5-1 12 NA NA
CATSDRRGMNTEAFF TGTGCCACCAGCGACCGCAGGGGGATGAACACTGAAGCTTTCTTT TRBJ1-1 TRBV10-3 15 TRBD1 NA
CSAVLLFEQYF TGCAGTGCCGTACTCTTGTTTGAGCAGTACTTC TRBJ2-7 TRBV20-1 11 NA NA
CASSLGGPYEQYF TGTGCCAGCAGTTTGGGGGGGCCCTACGAGCAGTACTTC TRBJ2-7 TRBV28 13 NA NA
CASSLEGQGVLTNNSPLHF TGTGCCAGCAGTTTGGAGGGACAGGGCGTTCTTACAAATAATTCACCCCTCCACTTT TRBJ1-6 TRBV28 19 TRBD1 NA
CASSLGGHFGGSNQPQHF TGTGCCAGCAGCTTAGGGGGTCATTTCGGCGGGAGCAATCAGCCCCAGCATTTT TRBJ1-5 TRBV7-6 18 NA NA
CASSIGLDDLDTQYF TGTGCCAGTAGTATAGGACTAGACGACCTGGATACGCAGTATTTT TRBJ2-3 TRBV19 15 NA NA
CASRDSYEQYF TGCGCCAGCAGAGACAGCTACGAGCAGTACTTC TRBJ2-7 TRBV10-2 11 NA few
CASSTGENTEAFF TGTGCCAGCAGTACAGGGGAGAACACTGAAGCTTTCTTT TRBJ1-1 TRBV6-4 13 TRBD1 NA
CASSQEPGGYGYTF TGCGCCAGCAGCCAAGAACCAGGGGGCTATGGCTACACCTTC TRBJ1-2 TRBV4-1 14 TRBD1 NA
CASSLGTDYSNQPQHF TGTGCCAGCAGCTTAGGGACAGACTATAGCAATCAGCCCCAGCATTTT TRBJ1-5 TRBV7-2 16 NA NA
CAIRPGQGFTEAFF TGTGCCATCAGGCCGGGACAGGGGTTCACTGAAGCTTTCTTT TRBJ1-1 TRBV10-3 14 TRBD1 NA
CASSMGQGGYYEQYF TGTGCCAGTAGTATGGGACAGGGGGGTTACTACGAGCAGTACTTC TRBJ2-7 TRBV19 15 TRBD1 NA
CASSATGVRGTDTQYF TGTGCCAGCAGCGCGACAGGGGTGCGGGGCACAGATACGCAGTATTTT TRBJ2-3 TRBV9 16 TRBD1 NA
CASSLNAGGPMELFF TGTGCCAGCAGCTTAAATGCGGGAGGGCCTATGGAGCTGTTTTTT TRBJ2-2 TRBV7-2 15 TRBD2 NA
CASTPRKGAATNTEAFF TGTGCCAGTACCCCCCGGAAGGGGGCAGCCACAAACACTGAAGCTTTCTTT TRBJ1-1 TRBV19 17 TRBD1 NA
CASSRGTSRNTGELFF TGTGCCAGCAGCAGAGGGACTAGTCGGAACACCGGGGAGCTGTTTTTT TRBJ2-2 TRBV7-8 16 TRBD2 NA
CASRTGQGQDTQYF TGTGCCAGCAGAACCGGACAGGGTCAAGATACGCAGTATTTT TRBJ2-3 TRBV5-5 14 TRBD1 NA
CAIRTSGSPYNEQFF TGTGCCATCAGGACTAGCGGGAGCCCCTACAATGAGCAGTTCTTC TRBJ2-1 TRBV10-3 15 TRBD2 NA
CASRGTVTGELFF TGTGCCAGCAGGGGGACTGTCACCGGGGAGCTGTTTTTT TRBJ2-2 TRBV6-1 13 NA NA